The text below deals with one TCR beta chain. Its antigen has not been determined. No base quality information exists; no much larger clone differs at one position. TCRbeta CDR3 regions were amplified from genomic DNA using the immunoSEQ Assay, a bias-controlled multiplex PCR. In the authors' own workflow: The number of nucleated cells in each sample was estimated by amplification of reference gene primers within the assay. Sequence reads were collapsed and filtered to measure the absolute abundance of every unique TCRbeta CDR3 rearrangement. For each sample, productive Simpson clonality was calculated as the square root of Simpson's diversity index over productive rearrangements. This is the immuneACCESS table as TCRdb keeps it, with only in-frame sequences that have V and J called. A part of the clones is gone; compared with another copy, unresolved V genes explain less than half, and the rest is unexplained. D and trimming were read from the DNA, whereas the V and J calls and clone size are those reported in that table. The sample table holds roughly 350,000 clones, of which 92% were seen once. The top ten constitute about a fifth of the sample.

The sample comes from a study of blood T cell repertoires in COVID-19 (dated by TCRdb to the early 2020s). For the study in its entirety: The collaborator samples originated in the United States, Italy and Spain and spanned the acute and convalescent phases of COVID-19. The repertoires were made available in a free public database intended to serve as a resource for research on the immune response to SARS-CoV-2. Subjects who had been exposed to COVID-19, were actively infected with it, or had recovered from it provided the deeply sampled blood TCRbeta repertoires that made up the dataset. A de-identified subject ID, COVID-19 status, age in years and sex were almost always included in the sample metadata. The material from the prospective study consisted of cDNA or gDNA derived from T cells, B-cell-depleted T cells, or PBMCs. The samples were drawn from two sources: the first 160 participants of the ongoing ImmuneRACE study, and 1,000 to 1,500 subjects contributed by 6 global collaborators. Where HLA class I and class II types were available, the types were taken from metadata supplied by the sample provider, not from assay-based typing. General study outcomes and caveats: The amount of clinical and demographic metadata varied by source and participant and was provided uncurated.

Enrolling through a virtual design, the prospective study's participants ranged in age from roughly 18 to 95 years and lived across roughly 24 United States geographic areas. Cohort assignment in the prospective study relied on participant-reported clinical history from a screening survey and a study questionnaire. Recovered participants in ImmuneRACE Cohort 3 were defined as having two consecutive negative NP/OP PCR tests, clearance from a healthcare professional, or resolution of symptoms. Each participant in the prospective study had whole blood, serum and a nasopharyngeal or oropharyngeal swab collected by mobile phlebotomists. Over an approximately 2-month period, participants in the prospective study had the option of providing additional blood draws and questionnaires. Before DNA extraction, prospective study blood samples were shipped either frozen or at room temperature. The sequence was collected from a woman in her twenties or thirties who had recovered from COVID-19. What was sequenced was PBMCs or T cells enriched from blood (not recorded which).

The nucleotide sequence is TGCGCCAGCAGCTTCGGACAGGGCAACGACGAGCAGTACTTC. Translated, it reads CASSFGQGNDEQYF. The receptor chain draws on TRBV5-1 and TRBJ2-7, and TRBD1 matches 8 of the central bases. The CDR3 sequence holds 14 residues, the cysteine and phenylalanine included. The kept DNA is CDR3 alone, 42 bases in frame from the first base. Trimming takes 2 bases off V and 5 bases off J; junction bases not matched to a gene: 6. CDR1 and CDR2 are read off the germline V gene as SGHRS and YFSETQ.